The subject of this entry is one T cell receptor (beta chain). Its antigen is not identified. This specimen belongs to a study of T cell responses to AZD1222 COVID-19 vaccine. Study-wide background: Both about-4-week and about-12-week second-dose recipients were combined. Whole-study findings and limits: Most donors were white British, females outnumbered males, and clonal diversity was possibly underestimated. None of the repertoires were sampled until the peak T cell response had passed.

Method: immunoSEQ multiplex PCR; TCRdb's copy keeps in-frame clones and lacks some. Of around 200,000 clones in the sample, about 91% were seen once. Germline assignment: CDR1 MNHEY and CDR2 SVGAGI. Trimming took off 2 bases at V and 5 bases at J, with 15 bases between the two ends. The CDR3 length is 15 residues. The chain uses TRBV6-5 and TRBJ1-1, with unresolved D. The receptor was derived from an adult in good health. The sample consisted of peripheral blood, taken on day 0 of AZD1222 vaccination. The CDR3 bases are TGTGCCAGCAGTTACAGAACGGTCGCCCCAACTGAAGCTTTCTTT. The encoded protein is CASSYRTVAPTEAFF.